The sequence of this T cell receptor beta chain was determined in a study of blood T cell repertoires in COVID-19. About the research overall: Both acute and convalescent COVID-19 samples were obtained from the United States, Italy and Spain.

In the authors' methods: Reference gene primer amplification in the assay estimated nucleated cell counts. The repertoire was sequenced with immunoSEQ multiplex PCR; TCRdb's copy has only in-frame clones and lacks some. The V and J calls and clone size were taken over from that table, and D and trimming were inferred from the DNA. This table holds some 350,000 clones, around 87% found once. As regards this clone: Other DNA variants within this sample encode the same CDR3.

The germline gives CDR1 LNHDA, CDR2 SQIVND (reference sequence). Trimming cost V 3 bases and J 6 bases; bases outside gene matches: 0. The CDR3 is 13 amino acids. Clinical history as reported by participants underpinned cohort assignment. V gene TRBV19 combines with J gene TRBJ1-5; TRBD1 aligns across 9 bases. Source material: PBMCs or T cells enriched from blood (not recorded which). This sequence was found in a woman in her twenties or thirties who had recovered from COVID-19. The CDR3 loop is CASSMGQGQPQHF. Here the CDR3 DNA reads TGTGCCAGTAGTATGGGACAGGGTCAGCCCCAGCATTTT.